This T cell receptor (beta chain) comes out of a study of blood T cell repertoires in COVID-19. At the level of the study: Specimens from acute and convalescent COVID-19 originated in the United States, Italy and Spain. T cells, B-cell-depleted T cells, or PBMCs provided the cDNA or gDNA that served as material.

Original data processing: The assay estimated nucleated cells by amplifying reference gene primers. Using immunoSEQ multiplex PCR, the repertoire was profiled, and TCRdb retains in-frame clones only, with some absent. From that table come the V and J calls and clone size; the DNA was used to work out D and trimming. The table shows 85,000 to 95,000 clones, with about 91% occurring only once. The sequenced material came from peripheral blood. This clonotype was sampled from a man in his 60s with acute or convalescent COVID-19.

CDR3 loop: CASSYGPSGGETQYF. CDR3 coding DNA: TGTGCCAGCAGTTACGGTCCTAGCGGGGGGGAGACCCAGTACTTC. V and J are TRBV6-6 and TRBJ2-5; 11 bases are shared with TRBD2. This CDR3 has 15 amino acids. CDR1 is MNHNY, CDR2 SVGAGI, per germline (reference sequence). V was pared by 2 bases and J by 5 bases, with 4 bases of the junction left unmatched.